The TCR beta chain under discussion was sequenced for a study of blood T cell repertoires in COVID-19. Study at large: Sample material is recorded as cDNA or gDNA derived from T cells, B-cell-depleted T cells, or PBMCs.

Everyone who took part was roughly 18 to 89 years old, and they came from about two dozen US areas. The V gene's germline CDR1 is LNHDA and CDR2 SQIVND (reference sequence). This CDR3 contains 15 residues. Trimming cost V 8 bases and J 10 bases, with 24 bases left between them. TCRdb keeps only in-frame clones here, not all; method: immunoSEQ multiplex PCR. Counted here are about 360,000 clones, approximately 87% occurring once; the ten biggest clones make up about 1.9%. This receptor was obtained from a man aged 40-49 years in a cohort exposed to, infected with or recovered from COVID-19 (not recorded which). The V call is TRBV19, the J call TRBJ2-1; D might be TRBD1 (6 bases). The sequenced sample consisted of PBMCs or T cells enriched from blood (not recorded which). CDR3: CASPGHTREGREQFF. The CDR3 DNA follows: TGTGCCAGTCCGGGACATACTCGAGAAGGCCGAGAGCAGTTCTTC.